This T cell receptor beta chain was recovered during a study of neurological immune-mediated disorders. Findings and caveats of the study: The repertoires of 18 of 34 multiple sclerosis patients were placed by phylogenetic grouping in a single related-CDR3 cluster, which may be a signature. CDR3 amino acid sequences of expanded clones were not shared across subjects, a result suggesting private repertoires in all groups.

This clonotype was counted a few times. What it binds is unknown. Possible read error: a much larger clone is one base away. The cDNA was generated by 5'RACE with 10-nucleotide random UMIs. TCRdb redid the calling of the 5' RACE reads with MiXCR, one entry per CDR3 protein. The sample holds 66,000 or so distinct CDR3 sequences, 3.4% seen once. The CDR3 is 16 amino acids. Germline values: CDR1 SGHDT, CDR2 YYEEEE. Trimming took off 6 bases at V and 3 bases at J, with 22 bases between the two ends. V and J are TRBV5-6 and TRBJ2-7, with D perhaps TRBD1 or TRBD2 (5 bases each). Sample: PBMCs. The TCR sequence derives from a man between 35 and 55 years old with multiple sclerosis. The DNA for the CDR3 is TGTGCCAGCACGCCTTCTCAGGGACGGAGTAACTACGAGCAGTACTTC. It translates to CASTPSQGRSNYEQYF.